The 30 T cell receptor beta chains given below trace back to one sample, sequenced in a study of long-term antiretroviral therapy in people with HIV. Version v3.0 of the immunoSEQ assay ran at survey level. Some clones are missing from TCRdb's copy, which holds only in-frame ones; the method was immunoSEQ multiplex PCR. The sample lists over 35,000 clones, more than 80% occurring once. Sample: unsorted PBMCs, taken 3.4 years after starting antiretroviral therapy. All receptors come from a man aged 25-40 years with HIV.

This clone was counted only a few times. The chain couples TRBV30 to TRBJ2-7; the D is unclear. Trimming took off 0 bases at V and 1 base at J, with 7 bases between the two ends. The germline gives CDR1 GTSNPN, CDR2 SVGIG (reference sequence). The CDR3 is 13 amino acids. The CDR3 bases are TGTGCCTGGAGTGTACAAGGGTCCTACGAGCAGTACTTC. It yields the protein CAWSVQGSYEQYF.

V and J are TRBV27 and TRBJ2-1; no reliable D call. The CDR3 loop spans 16 amino acids. V was shortened by 0 bases and J by 0 bases, with 9 bases between the two germline ends. Germline CDR1 and CDR2: MNHEY and SMNVEV (reference sequence). The DNA of the CDR3 is TGTGCCAGCAGTTTATCTTGGAGAGCCTCCTACAATGAGCAGTTCTTC. It yields the protein CASSLSWRASYNEQFF.

The chain combines TRBV5-6 with TRBJ1-2; no clear D gene. Trimming pared 0 bases from V and 4 bases from J, leaving 13 bases between. Germline CDR1 reads SGHDT; CDR2 reads YYEEEE. The CDR3 spans 15 residues. The CDR3 protein is CASSLGGMAPYGYTF. The DNA for the CDR3 is TGTGCCAGCAGCTTGGGTGGTATGGCGCCCTATGGCTACACCTTC.

The J gene is TRBJ2-2, the V gene TRBV7-2, with D tentatively TRBD1 or TRBD2 (6 bases each). CDR1 is SGHTA, CDR2 FQGNSA, per germline. The CDR3 runs to 16 residues. V was pared by 6 bases and J by 6 bases, with 20 bases between. This CDR3 reads CASSPLGAGTSGELFF. CDR3 coding DNA: TGTGCCAGCAGTCCATTGGGGGCGGGGACGTCCGGGGAGCTGTTTTTT.

The V gene is TRBV10-2, the J gene TRBJ1-5; 9 bases match TRBD1. The germline CDR1 and CDR2 sequences are WSHSY and SAAADI. The CDR3 has 15 residues. V was pared by 6 bases and J by 6 bases, with 9 bases of the junction left unmatched. CDR3 in DNA: TGCGCCAGCAGAACCACAGGGGGCGAAACTCAGCCCCAGCATTTT. It specifies CASRTTGGETQPQHF.

This chain connects TRBV19 to TRBJ1-5; TRBD1 is a possible D gene (5 bases). Trimming pared 5 bases from V and 2 bases from J, leaving 13 bases between. Germline CDR1 LNHDA, CDR2 SQIVND (reference sequence). The CDR3 has 15 amino acids. DNA of the CDR3: TGTGCCAGTAGTTTCAGGATGGGGGGCAATCAGCCCCAGCATTTT. It codes for CASSFRMGGNQPQHF.

This clone was observed a handful of times. The V gene is TRBV7-9, the J gene TRBJ2-7, with TRBD1 as a possible D gene (6 bases). Trimming stripped 5 bases from V and 6 bases from J, with 14 bases between. This CDR3 has 13 residues. The germline gives CDR1 SEHNR, CDR2 FQNEAQ (reference sequence). CDR3 nucleotides: TGTGCCAGCAGCCCAGGGGATGGGGGCGAGCAGTACTTC. As protein: CASSPGDGGEQYF.

This clone was seen a handful of times. The chain employs TRBV6-6 and TRBJ2-1; no firm D call. V was cut by 4 bases and J by 5 bases, with 9 bases left in between. Germline values: CDR1 MNHNY, CDR2 SVGAGI (reference sequence). The CDR3 runs 13 residues. The DNA of the CDR3 is TGTGCCAGCAGTTCCGGACCTGACAATGAGCAGTTCTTC. Translation: CASSSGPDNEQFF.

The chain carries TRBV9 and TRBJ2-1; 7 bases map to TRBD2. V lost 6 bases, J lost 0 bases, and 3 bases stayed unmatched. There are 14 residues in the CDR3. Germline CDR1 reads SGDLS; CDR2 reads YYNGEE. Written as DNA, the CDR3 is TGTGCCAGCACGACTAGCAGCTCCTACAATGAGCAGTTCTTC. It yields the protein CASTTSSSYNEQFF.

This chain connects TRBV27 to TRBJ2-7; TRBD2 might be the D (5 bases). CDR3 size: 15 residues. Per germline, CDR1 MNHEY and CDR2 SMNVEV (reference sequence). The V and J ends lost 5 bases and 3 bases respectively, with 17 bases between them. In DNA form, the CDR3 reads TGTGCCAGCAGTCCCCGGGGTAGCGATAACTACGAGCAGTACTTC. Amino acid sequence: CASSPRGSDNYEQYF.

The chain links TRBV5-1 to TRBJ2-2; D unclear. V was trimmed by 0 bases and J by 0 bases, leaving 0 bases between them. Germline V CDR1 and CDR2: SGHRS, YFSETQ. This CDR3 has 13 residues. Here the CDR3 DNA reads TGCGCCAGCAGCTTGGCGAACACCGGGGAGCTGTTTTTT. The encoded protein is CASSLANTGELFF.

This chain uses TRBV6-5 with TRBJ2-1; D gene unclear. The CDR3 is made up of 13 amino acids. Germline CDR1 is MNHEY and CDR2 is SVGAGI. Trimming pared 8 bases from V and 7 bases from J, leaving 15 bases between. The CDR3 nucleotides read TGTGCCAGCCTTAGCCCGCGACGAAATGAGCAGTTCTTC. Its translation is CASLSPRRNEQFF.

This sequence joins TRBV6-5 and TRBJ2-3; 11 bases map to TRBD2. The germline gives CDR1 MNHEY, CDR2 SVGAGI. The CDR3 runs to 14 residues. Losses at the gene ends were 11 bases for V and 4 bases for J; bases not matched to a gene: 8. Here the CDR3 DNA reads TGTGCCTCCCGCACTAGCGGGAGCCCAGATACGCAGTATTTT. Translated: CASRTSGSPDTQYF.

CDR3 sequence: CASSPPLHRDIQYF. The CDR3 nucleotides are TGTGCCAGCTCACCACCGTTGCATCGCGACATTCAGTACTTC. V is TRBV18 and J is TRBJ2-4; D is unresolved. V was cut by 0 bases and J by 8 bases, with 11 bases left in between. Germline V gene sequence: CDR1 KGHSH, CDR2 LQKENI. The CDR3 has 14 amino acids.

The V call is TRBV7-3, the J call TRBJ2-2; tentative D call: TRBD1 (7 bases). V dropped 1 base and J dropped 5 bases, with 14 bases sitting between them. This CDR3 region has 16 residues. CDR1 and CDR2 from the germline V gene are SGHTA and FQGTGA. The CDR3: CASSLSGTVLTGELFF. CDR3 DNA: TGTGCCAGCAGCTTAAGCGGGACAGTCTTGACCGGGGAGCTGTTTTTT.

V is TRBV19 and J is TRBJ2-1, with a possible D match to TRBD1 (6 bases). CDR1 and CDR2 (germline): LNHDA, SQIVND (reference sequence). V lost 6 bases and J 9 bases, leaving 15 bases between the germline ends. The CDR3 sequence is 13 residues long. CDR3 in DNA: TGTGCCAGTAGACTGGGACACGAGGCTGAGCAGTTCTTC. Its translation: CASRLGHEAEQFF. The variable domain in full, with the rest retrieved from reference TRBV19 and TRBJ2-1, is DGGITQSPKYLFRKEGQNVTLSCEQNLNHDAMYWYRQDPGQGLRLIYYSQIVNDFQKGDIAEGYSVSREKKESFPLTVTSAQKNPTAFYLCASRLGHEAEQFFGPGTRLTVL.

This chain joins TRBV18 and TRBJ1-1; D remains unclear. The V and J ends lost 4 bases and 1 base respectively, with 13 bases between them. The germline V gene encodes CDR1 KGHSH and CDR2 LQKENI. The CDR3 covers 15 residues. The CDR3 sequence is CASSRDTPKNTEAFF. In DNA, the CDR3 is TGTGCCAGCTCACGAGACACCCCAAAGAACACTGAAGCTTTCTTT.

J is TRBJ1-1 and V is TRBV5-6; D gene unclear. The germline V gene has CDR1 SGHDT and CDR2 YYEEEE. Trimming took 4 bases from V and 5 from J, leaving 15 bases between them. CDR3 length equals 14 residues. CDR3 region: CASSLFTGVTEAFF. DNA for the CDR3: TGTGCCAGCAGCCTGTTTACGGGCGTGACTGAAGCTTTCTTT.

The chain links TRBV9 to TRBJ2-2, with 7 nucleotides matching TRBD1. This CDR3 region has 16 residues. V trimming: 0 bases; J trimming: 0 bases; junction bases outside the gene matches: 2. CDR1 SGDLS and CDR2 YYNGEE come from the germline V gene. CDR3 amino acids: CASSVAGQANTGELFF. The CDR3, as DNA: TGTGCCAGCAGCGTAGCTGGACAGGCGAACACCGGGGAGCTGTTTTTT.

The chain uses TRBV5-1 and TRBJ2-7; no clear D. The CDR3 runs 12 residues. Germline CDR1 is SGHRS and CDR2 is YFSETQ. V was trimmed by 0 bases and J by 6 bases, leaving 7 bases between them. The CDR3 spells CASSLGGGEQYF. CDR3 DNA: TGCGCCAGCAGCTTGGGTGGCGGCGAGCAGTACTTC.

This chain links TRBV19 with TRBJ2-7; D not certain. From germline, CDR1 is LNHDA and CDR2 SQIVND (reference sequence). The CDR3 consists of 15 residues. The V and J ends lost 1 base and 0 bases respectively, with 10 bases between them. The CDR3 DNA follows: TGTGCCAGTAGTATAGTAGCAGGTCCCTCCTACGAGCAGTACTTC. Its protein product is CASSIVAGPSYEQYF.

The chain recombines TRBV27 with TRBJ1-2; D unresolved. The germline CDR1 and CDR2 sequences are MNHEY and SMNVEV (reference sequence). This CDR3 has 15 residues. V was cut by 5 bases and J by 1 base, with 14 bases left in between. Here the CDR3 DNA reads TGTGCCAGCAGTCTTGGGAAGAACCGTAACTATGGCTACACCTTC. Its translation is CASSLGKNRNYGYTF.

The table lists this clone with a few counts. The CDR3 DNA reads as TGTGCCAGCTCTAGCGGGAGGGTTGGCATTCAGTACTTC. It translates to CASSSGRVGIQYF. The J gene is TRBJ2-4, the V gene TRBV28, with TRBD2 matching 12 bases. Germline CDR1 MDHEN, CDR2 SYDVKM. Trimming at V came to 8 bases and at J to 9 bases, leaving 5 bases not matched to a gene. CDR3 size: 13 residues. Based on the CDR3 plus reference TRBV28 and TRBJ2-4, the full variable domain is DVKVTQSSRYLVKRTGEKVFLECVQDMDHENMFWYRQDPGLGLRLIYFSYDVKMKEKGDIPEGYSVSREKKERFSLILESASTNQTSMYLCASSSGRVGIQYFGAGTRLSVL.

The CDR3 reads CASSPLDSNYGYTF. The CDR3 nucleotides read TGTGCCAGCTCACCTCTGGACAGCAACTATGGCTACACCTTC. The chain joins TRBV18 to TRBJ1-2; a possible D gene is TRBD1 (6 bases). V lost 3 bases to trimming and J lost 2 bases, with 10 bases between them. Germline CDR1 is KGHSH and CDR2 is LQKENI. The CDR3 covers 14 residues. Complete variable domain (other parts from reference TRBV18 and TRBJ1-2): NAGVMQNPRHLVRRRGQEARLRCSPMKGHSHVYWYRQLPEEGLKFMVYLQKENIIDESGMPKERFSAEFPKEGPSILRIQQVVRGDSAAYFCASSPLDSNYGYTFGSGTRLTVV.

This clone was counted only a few times. This rearrangement joins TRBV7-9 to TRBJ2-2; tentatively, D is TRBD2 (5 bases). Germline CDR1 is SEHNR and CDR2 is FQNEAQ (reference sequence). This CDR3 has 16 residues. V lost 2 bases, J lost 5 bases, and 15 bases lay in between. CDR3 sequence reads: CASSLRGSTQTGELFF. DNA for the CDR3: TGTGCCAGCAGCTTACGGGGTTCCACCCAAACCGGGGAGCTGTTTTTT.

V gene TRBV5-1 combines with J gene TRBJ1-1; no clear D. The CDR3 is made up of 14 amino acids. The V gene's germline CDR1 is SGHRS and CDR2 YFSETQ. The ends were cut back, 2 bases at V and 0 bases at J, with 8 bases in the middle. DNA of the CDR3: TGCGCCAGCAGCTTAGGAGACCTGAACACTGAAGCTTTCTTT. It is translated as CASSLGDLNTEAFF.

The J gene is TRBJ2-3, the V gene TRBV5-6; D is possibly TRBD1 (6 bases). Germline V gene sequence: CDR1 SGHDT, CDR2 YYEEEE. The V end was cut by 5 bases, the J end by 0 bases, with 16 bases between. The length of the CDR3 is 16 residues. The CDR3 here is CASRNFAGESTDTQYF. The DNA for the CDR3 is TGTGCCAGCAGAAATTTCGCAGGGGAGAGCACAGATACGCAGTATTTT.

V gene TRBV6-1 combines with J gene TRBJ2-2; no clear D gene. The length of the CDR3 is 14 residues. Trimming took 8 bases from V and 3 from J, leaving 13 bases between them. Germline V gene lookup returns CDR1 MNHNS and CDR2 SASEGT. This CDR3 reads CASSKLVDTGELFF. DNA of the CDR3: TGTGCCAGCTCGAAGTTGGTGGACACCGGGGAGCTGTTTTTT.

The chain combines TRBV28 with TRBJ1-2; D gene ambiguous. The CDR3 spans 13 residues. Germline CDR1 MDHEN, CDR2 SYDVKM. Trimming removed 3 bases from V and 1 base from J, with 6 bases in between. The CDR3 spells CASSLVGNYGYTF. The CDR3 nucleotides read TGTGCCAGCAGTTTGGTCGGTAACTATGGCTACACCTTC.

This clone has a handful of counts. CDR3 sequence (DNA): TGTGCCAGCTCGATCTCTCAGGGGATGAACACTGAAGCTTTCTTT. Its protein is CASSISQGMNTEAFF. This sequence joins TRBV27 and TRBJ1-1; TRBD1 is a possible D gene (6 bases). V lost 8 bases, J lost 0 bases, and 16 bases lay in between. The CDR3 extends over 15 amino acids. CDR1 and CDR2 from the germline V gene are MNHEY and SMNVEV (reference sequence).